Here is one T cell receptor beta chain with its context. Its antigen is as yet unknown. These data come from a study of T cell responses to AZD1222 COVID-19 vaccine. Study-wide findings and caveats: In a largely white British group with more females than males, clonal diversity was possibly underestimated. Spike-specific TCR breadth and depth grew following two AZD1222 doses.

Sequencing was performed with immunoSEQ multiplex PCR; in TCRdb, only in-frame clones are kept and a portion is missing. The sample has roughly 190,000 clones; just over 90% are singletons. The starting material was peripheral blood, obtained on day 0 of AZD1222 vaccination. This receptor was obtained from an adult in good health.

CDR3 residues: CASMGQSKLFF. CDR3 nucleotide sequence: TGTGCCAGTATGGGACAGTCCAAACTGTTTTTT. The chain recombines TRBV19 with TRBJ1-4; 7 bases align to TRBD1. The CDR3 is 11 residues long. J lost 11 bases, V lost 7 bases, and 4 bases had no gene match. Germline CDR1 LNHDA, CDR2 SQIVND (reference sequence).